This T cell receptor beta chain was recovered during a study of cytomegalovirus exposure and HLA in healthy donors. Broader study findings: Follow-up analysis seemed to connect common viral pathogens with several of the most significant clusters identified. There were some public TCRs occurring in many donors, but most TCR sequences were rare. In an earlier analysis, productive rearrangement rates for most beta V segments clustered near 90% or 30%.

Amplification used 60 Vbeta primers and 13 Jbeta primers. The table came from immunoSEQ multiplex PCR; TCRdb's copy has only in-frame clones and leaves some out. The sample has more than 130,000 clones; around 80% are singletons. Regarding this clone: Its antigen remains unknown.

Germline loops: CDR1 SGHDN, CDR2 FVKESK. This CDR3 has 13 residues. V was pared by 1 base and J by 9 bases, with 12 bases between. The chain couples TRBV14 to TRBJ2-5; D remains ambiguous. The TCR originated in a man aged 30 to 45 in good health and CMV-seronegative. The sample was PBMCs. The CDR3 spells CASSQVAFLPQYF. Here the CDR3 DNA reads TGTGCCAGCAGCCAAGTTGCGTTCCTGCCCCAGTACTTC.